The source of this T cell receptor (beta chain) is a study of T cell repertoires in cytomegalovirus infection. At the level of the study: It was the public TCR beta signatures that indicated both CMV infection and matching HLA type. Study-level results: Identification of carriers of CMV plus the relevant HLA was performed using cumulative public TCR beta family frequency. HLA-C-restricted TCR beta clonotypes specific for CMV led the ex vivo response.

In TCRdb, the reads were re-called with MiXCR into one record per CDR3 protein. This sample has approximately 630,000 distinct CDR3 sequences, with approximately 24% found just once. Concerning this clonotype itself: What it binds is not known.

CDR3 length: 14 residues. CDR1 is KGHDR, CDR2 SFDVKD, per germline. V was cut by 3 bases and J by 3 bases, with 9 bases left in between. The chain couples TRBV24-1 to TRBJ2-3; D might be TRBD1 (5 bases). The sequence came from a human donor in good health (CMV status not recorded). Some clones in this sample may be carry-over from other donors' samples. The sequenced sample was CD8+ T cells from PBMCs. The CDR3 DNA sequence: TGTGCCACCAGTGATGGTCAGGGAACAGATACGCAGTATTTT. Encoded protein: CATSDGQGTDTQYF.